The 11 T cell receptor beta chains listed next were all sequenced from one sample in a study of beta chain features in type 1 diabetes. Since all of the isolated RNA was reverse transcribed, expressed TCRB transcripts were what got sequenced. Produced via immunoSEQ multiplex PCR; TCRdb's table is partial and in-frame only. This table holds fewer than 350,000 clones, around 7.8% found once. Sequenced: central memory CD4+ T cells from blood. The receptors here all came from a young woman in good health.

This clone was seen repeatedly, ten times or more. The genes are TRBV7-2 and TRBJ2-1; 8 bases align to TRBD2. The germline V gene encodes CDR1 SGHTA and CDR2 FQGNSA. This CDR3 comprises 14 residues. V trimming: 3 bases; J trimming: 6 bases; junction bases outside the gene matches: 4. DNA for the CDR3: TGTGCCAGCAGCTTTTCCGGGACTAGCAATGAGCAGTTCTTC. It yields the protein CASSFSGTSNEQFF. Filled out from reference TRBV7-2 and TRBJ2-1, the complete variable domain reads GAGVSQSPSNKVTEKGKDVELRCDPISGHTALYWYRQSLGQGLEFLIYFQGNSAPDKSGLPSDRFSAERTGGSVSTLTIQRTQQEDSAVYLCASSFSGTSNEQFFGPGTRLTVL.

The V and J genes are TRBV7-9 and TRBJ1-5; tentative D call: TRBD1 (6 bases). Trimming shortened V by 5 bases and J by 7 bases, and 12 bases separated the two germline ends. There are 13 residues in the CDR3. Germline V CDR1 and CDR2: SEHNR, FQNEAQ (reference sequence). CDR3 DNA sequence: TGTGCCAGCAGCCTTACAGGGACGCAGCCCCAGCATTTT. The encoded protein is CASSLTGTQPQHF. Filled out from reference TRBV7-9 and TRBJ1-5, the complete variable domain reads DTGVSQNPRHKITKRGQNVTFRCDPISEHNRLYWYRQTLGQGPEFLTYFQNEAQLEKSRLLSDRFSAERPKGSFSTLEIQRTEQGDSAMYLCASSLTGTQPQHFGDGTRLSIL.

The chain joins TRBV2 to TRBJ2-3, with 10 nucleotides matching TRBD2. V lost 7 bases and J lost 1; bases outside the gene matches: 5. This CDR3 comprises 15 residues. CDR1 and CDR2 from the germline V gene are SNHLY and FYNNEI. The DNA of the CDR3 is TGTGCCAGCAATGTAGCGGGAGGCGGCACAGATACGCAGTATTTT. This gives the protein CASNVAGGGTDTQYF.

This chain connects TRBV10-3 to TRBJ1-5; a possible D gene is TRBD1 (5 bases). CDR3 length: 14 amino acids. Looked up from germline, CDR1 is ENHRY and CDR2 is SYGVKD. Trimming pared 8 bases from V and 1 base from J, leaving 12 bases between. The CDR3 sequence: CAIGSQGSNQPQHF. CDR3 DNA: TGTGCCATCGGTTCGCAGGGCAGCAATCAGCCCCAGCATTTT.

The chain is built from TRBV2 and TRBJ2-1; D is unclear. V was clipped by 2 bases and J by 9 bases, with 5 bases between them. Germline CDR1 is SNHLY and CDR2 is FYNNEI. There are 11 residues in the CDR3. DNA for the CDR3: TGTGCCAGCAGTGAATACGGTGAGCAGTTCTTC. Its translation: CASSEYGEQFF.

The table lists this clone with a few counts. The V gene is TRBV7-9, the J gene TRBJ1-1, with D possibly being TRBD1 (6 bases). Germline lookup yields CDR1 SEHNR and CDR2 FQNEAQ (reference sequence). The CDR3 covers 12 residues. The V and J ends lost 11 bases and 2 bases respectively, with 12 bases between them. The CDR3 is CAGEGENTEAFF. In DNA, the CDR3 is TGTGCCGGGGAGGGGGAAAACACTGAAGCTTTCTTT. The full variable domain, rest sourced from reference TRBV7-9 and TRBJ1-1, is DTGVSQNPRHKITKRGQNVTFRCDPISEHNRLYWYRQTLGQGPEFLTYFQNEAQLEKSRLLSDRFSAERPKGSFSTLEIQRTEQGDSAMYLCAGEGENTEAFFGQGTRLTVV.

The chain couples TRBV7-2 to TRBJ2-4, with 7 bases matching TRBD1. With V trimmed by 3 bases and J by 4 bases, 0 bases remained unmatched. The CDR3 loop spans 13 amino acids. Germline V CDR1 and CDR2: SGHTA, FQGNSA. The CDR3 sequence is CASSLDRKNIQYF. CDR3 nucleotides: TGTGCCAGCAGCTTGGACAGGAAAAACATTCAGTACTTC. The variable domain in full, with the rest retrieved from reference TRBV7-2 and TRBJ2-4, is GAGVSQSPSNKVTEKGKDVELRCDPISGHTALYWYRQSLGQGLEFLIYFQGNSAPDKSGLPSDRFSAERTGGSVSTLTIQRTQQEDSAVYLCASSLDRKNIQYFGAGTRLSVL.

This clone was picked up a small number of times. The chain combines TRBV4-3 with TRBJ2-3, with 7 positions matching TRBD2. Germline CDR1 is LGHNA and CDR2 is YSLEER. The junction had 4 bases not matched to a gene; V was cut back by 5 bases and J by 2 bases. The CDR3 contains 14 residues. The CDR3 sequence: CASSLLAYTDTQYF. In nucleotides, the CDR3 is TGCGCCAGCAGCTTACTAGCGTACACAGATACGCAGTATTTT.

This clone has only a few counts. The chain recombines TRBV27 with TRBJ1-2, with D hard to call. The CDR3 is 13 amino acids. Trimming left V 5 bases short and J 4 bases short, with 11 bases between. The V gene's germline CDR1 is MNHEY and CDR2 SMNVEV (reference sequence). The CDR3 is CASSRAFAYGYTF. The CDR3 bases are TGTGCCAGCAGTCGGGCCTTTGCCTATGGCTACACCTTC.

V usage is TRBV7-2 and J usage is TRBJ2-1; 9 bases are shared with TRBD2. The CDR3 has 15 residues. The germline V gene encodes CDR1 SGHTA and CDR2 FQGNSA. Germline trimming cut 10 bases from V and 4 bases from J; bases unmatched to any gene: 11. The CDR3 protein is CATLLIAGVYNEQFF. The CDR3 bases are TGTGCCACCTTACTAATAGCGGGGGTTTACAATGAGCAGTTCTTC.

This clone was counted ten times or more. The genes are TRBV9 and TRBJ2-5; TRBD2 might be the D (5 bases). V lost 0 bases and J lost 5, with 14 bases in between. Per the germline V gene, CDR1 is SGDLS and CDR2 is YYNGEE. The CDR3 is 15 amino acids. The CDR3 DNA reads TGTGCCAGCAGCGTAGGTGGCGCCCGAGGGGAGACCCAGTACTTC. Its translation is CASSVGGARGETQYF.